Listed below are T cell receptor beta chains from one sample, sequenced in a study of T-cell reconstitution after alpha-beta-depleted transplantation in children. One entry per CDR3 protein, called by TCRdb with MiXCR from the PCR reads. The sample records roughly 500,000 distinct CDR3 sequences, over 25% being singletons. The input for sequencing was PBMCs from the stem cell graft donor, taken from the stem cell graft. The receptors originated from a human donor who donated a stem cell graft to a child with aplastic anemia. Both conserved end residues are part of each CDR3. A D gene is named only where the DNA matches it firmly. Clone size appears in some rows only: once, few, many, or a class for an expanded clone.

abundance	d_gene	j_gene	v_gene	CDR3aa	CDR3nt
few	TRBD1	TRBJ2-7	TRBV20-1	CSASPEQRDRAYEQYF	TGCAGTGCTAGTCCCGAACAGAGGGACAGGGCCTACGAGCAGTACTTC
.	.	TRBJ2-3	TRBV9	CASSVGLRSYTDTQYF	TGTGCCAGCAGCGTAGGGTTGCGGAGCTACACAGATACGCAGTATTTT
.	.	TRBJ1-1	TRBV20-1	CSARVFRTVNTEAFF	TGCAGTGCTAGAGTTTTCCGGACAGTGAACACTGAAGCTTTCTTT
many	.	TRBJ1-2	TRBV20-1	CSASGGYGYTF	TGCAGTGCTAGTGGGGGCTATGGCTACACCTTC
.	TRBD2	TRBJ2-7	TRBV20-1	CSASGRALYEQYF	TGCAGTGCTAGCGGGAGGGCCTTGTACGAGCAGTACTTC
.	.	TRBJ2-3	TRBV9	CASSPFSSTDTQYF	TGTGCCAGCAGCCCATTTTCTAGCACAGATACGCAGTATTTT
few	.	TRBJ2-7	TRBV6-2/TRBV6-3	CASNGRSSYEQYF	TGTGCCAGCAATGGCCGAAGCTCCTACGAGCAGTACTTC
.	.	TRBJ2-7	TRBV28	CASRPPGYEQYF	TGTGCCAGCAGACCCCCCGGCTACGAGCAGTACTTC
few	.	TRBJ2-1	TRBV20-1	CSARDRGNNEQFF	TGCAGTGCTAGGGACCGGGGTAACAATGAGCAGTTCTTC
.	TRBD1	TRBJ1-1	TRBV12-3/TRBV12-4	CASRSQGQGWSEAFF	TGTGCCAGCAGGTCCCAGGGACAGGGATGGTCTGAAGCTTTCTTT
.	.	TRBJ2-1	TRBV5-5	CASSLEVPRGEQFF	TGTGCCAGCAGCTTGGAGGTCCCTCGGGGTGAGCAGTTCTTC
many	.	TRBJ1-1	TRBV20-1	CSARVGSLEAFF	TGCAGTGCTAGAGTCGGGAGCCTTGAAGCTTTCTTT
.	.	TRBJ1-1	TRBV29-1	CSVEAGPNTEAFF	TGCAGCGTTGAAGCAGGACCTAACACTGAAGCTTTCTTT
.	TRBD2	TRBJ2-1	TRBV19	CASSALAGGANEQFF	TGTGCCAGTAGTGCCCTAGCGGGGGGGGCCAATGAGCAGTTCTTC
few	.	TRBJ1-1	TRBV12-3/TRBV12-4	CASTTGSSTEAFF	TGTGCCAGCACCACAGGGTCGAGCACTGAAGCTTTCTTT
few	TRBD1	TRBJ1-1	TRBV5-1	CASSWDRAEAFF	TGCGCCAGCAGCTGGGACAGGGCTGAAGCTTTCTTT
.	TRBD1	TRBJ1-2	TRBV5-1	CASSLDRGGEGYTF	TGCGCCAGCAGCCTAGACAGGGGAGGCGAAGGCTACACCTTC
.	.	TRBJ2-1	TRBV7-6	CASSLWALAEQFF	TGTGCCAGCAGCCTCTGGGCCCTGGCTGAGCAGTTCTTC
.	.	TRBJ2-3	TRBV5-1	CASSSGEGGDTQYF	TGCGCCAGCAGCTCGGGCGAGGGGGGAGATACGCAGTATTTT
few	.	TRBJ2-5	TRBV29-1	CSVDRRGLGETQYF	TGCAGCGTTGATAGGAGAGGGTTGGGGGAGACCCAGTACTTC
few	TRBD1	TRBJ1-5	TRBV20-1	CSVRTGGRSQPQHF	TGCAGTGTAAGGACAGGGGGGAGAAGTCAGCCCCAGCATTTT
few	.	TRBJ2-7	TRBV20-1	CSADRTQKGREQYF	TGCAGTGCCGATCGGACCCAGAAGGGGCGCGAGCAGTACTTC
few	.	TRBJ1-1	TRBV27	CASSLAGGQNTEAFF	TGTGCCAGCAGCCTGGCCGGGGGACAGAACACTGAAGCTTTCTTT